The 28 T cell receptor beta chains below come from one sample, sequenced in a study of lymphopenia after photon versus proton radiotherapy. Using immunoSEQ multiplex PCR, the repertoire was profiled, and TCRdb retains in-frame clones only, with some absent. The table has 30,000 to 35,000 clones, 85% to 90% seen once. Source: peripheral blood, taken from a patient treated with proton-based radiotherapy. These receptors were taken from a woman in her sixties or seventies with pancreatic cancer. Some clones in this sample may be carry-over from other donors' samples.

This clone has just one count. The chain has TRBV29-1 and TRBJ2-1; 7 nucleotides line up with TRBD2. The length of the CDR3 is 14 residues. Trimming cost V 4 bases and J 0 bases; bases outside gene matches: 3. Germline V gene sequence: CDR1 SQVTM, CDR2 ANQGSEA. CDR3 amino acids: CSVVAGSSYNEQFF. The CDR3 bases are TGCAGCGTTGTAGCGGGTAGCTCCTACAATGAGCAGTTCTTC.

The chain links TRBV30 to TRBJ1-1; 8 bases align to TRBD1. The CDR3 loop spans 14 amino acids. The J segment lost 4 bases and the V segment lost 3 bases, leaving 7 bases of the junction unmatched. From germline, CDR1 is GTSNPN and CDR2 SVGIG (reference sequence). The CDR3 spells CAWSRQGLITEAFF. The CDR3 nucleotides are TGTGCCTGGAGCAGACAGGGGCTGATCACTGAAGCTTTCTTT.

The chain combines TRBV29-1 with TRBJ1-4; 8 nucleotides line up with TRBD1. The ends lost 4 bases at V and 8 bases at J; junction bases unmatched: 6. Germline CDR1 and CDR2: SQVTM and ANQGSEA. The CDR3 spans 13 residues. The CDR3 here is CSVGQGIREKLFF. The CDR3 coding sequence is TGCAGCGTTGGACAGGGGATACGGGAAAAACTGTTTTTT.

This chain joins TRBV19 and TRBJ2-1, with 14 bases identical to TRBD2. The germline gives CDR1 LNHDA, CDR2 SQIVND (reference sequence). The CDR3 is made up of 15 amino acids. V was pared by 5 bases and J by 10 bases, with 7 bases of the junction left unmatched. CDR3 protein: CASSPGLAGAWEQFF. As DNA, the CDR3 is TGTGCCAGTAGTCCGGGACTAGCGGGGGCCTGGGAGCAGTTCTTC.

The chain's CDR3 is CASSPREGGNTEAFF. The CDR3 DNA follows: TGCGCCAGCAGCCCTAGAGAGGGAGGCAACACTGAAGCTTTCTTT. V is TRBV5-1 and J is TRBJ1-1; D remains unclear. The CDR3 extends over 15 amino acids. The germline gives CDR1 SGHRS, CDR2 YFSETQ. Trimming took 4 bases from V and 2 from J, leaving 15 bases between them.

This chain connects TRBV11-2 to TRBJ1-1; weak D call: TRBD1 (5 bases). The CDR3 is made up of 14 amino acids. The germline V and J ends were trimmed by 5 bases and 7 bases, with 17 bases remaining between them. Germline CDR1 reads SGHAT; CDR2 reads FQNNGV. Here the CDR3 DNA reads TGTGCCAGCAGCCCGGAGGGGAGCAGTCGTGAAGCTTTCTTT. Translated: CASSPEGSSREAFF.

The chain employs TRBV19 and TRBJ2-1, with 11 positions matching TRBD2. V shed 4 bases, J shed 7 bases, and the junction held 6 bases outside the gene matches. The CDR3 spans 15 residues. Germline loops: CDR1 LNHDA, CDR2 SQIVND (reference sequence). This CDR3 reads CASSTTSGNMNEQFF. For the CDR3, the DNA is TGTGCCAGTAGTACGACTAGCGGGAATATGAATGAGCAGTTCTTC.

The CDR3 spells CAWSVLRDGGNTIYF. The CDR3 DNA is TGTGCCTGGAGTGTACTTCGGGACGGAGGAAACACCATATATTTT. The chain uses TRBV30 and TRBJ1-3, with a tentative D call TRBD1 (5 bases). There are 15 residues in the CDR3. Germline CDR1 GTSNPN, CDR2 SVGIG (reference sequence). The germline V and J ends were trimmed by 0 bases and 4 bases, with 13 bases remaining between them.

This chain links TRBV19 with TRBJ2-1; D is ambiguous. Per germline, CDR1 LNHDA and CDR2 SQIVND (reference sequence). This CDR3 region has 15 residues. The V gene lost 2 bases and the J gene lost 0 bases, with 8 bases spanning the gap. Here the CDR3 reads CASSIQDSSYNEQFF. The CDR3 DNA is TGTGCCAGTAGTATACAGGATAGCTCCTACAATGAGCAGTTCTTC.

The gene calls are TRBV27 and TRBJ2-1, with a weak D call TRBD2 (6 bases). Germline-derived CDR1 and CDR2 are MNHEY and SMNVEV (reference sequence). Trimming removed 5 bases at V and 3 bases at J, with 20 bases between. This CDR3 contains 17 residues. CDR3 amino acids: CASSRVTIAESYNEQFF. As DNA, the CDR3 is TGTGCCAGCAGTCGGGTTACGATAGCGGAGAGCTACAATGAGCAGTTCTTC.

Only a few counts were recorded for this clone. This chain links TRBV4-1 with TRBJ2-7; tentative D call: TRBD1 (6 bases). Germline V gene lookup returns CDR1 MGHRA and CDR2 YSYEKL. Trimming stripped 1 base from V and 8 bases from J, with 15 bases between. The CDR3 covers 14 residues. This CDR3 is CASSQVQGSGKQYF. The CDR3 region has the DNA TGCGCCAGCAGCCAAGTGCAGGGGTCCGGCAAGCAGTACTTC.

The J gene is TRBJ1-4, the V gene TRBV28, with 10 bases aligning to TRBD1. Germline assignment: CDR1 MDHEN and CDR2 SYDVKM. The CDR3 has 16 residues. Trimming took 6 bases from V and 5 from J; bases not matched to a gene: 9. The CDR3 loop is CASRYSGQGGNEKLFF. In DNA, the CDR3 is TGTGCCAGCAGATATTCCGGACAGGGGGGGAATGAAAAACTGTTTTTT. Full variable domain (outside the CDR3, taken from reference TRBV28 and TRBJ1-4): DVKVTQSSRYLVKRTGEKVFLECVQDMDHENMFWYRQDPGLGLRLIYFSYDVKMKEKGDIPEGYSVSREKKERFSLILESASTNQTSMYLCASRYSGQGGNEKLFFGSGTQLSVL.

The CDR3 loop reads CASSRDRISNQPQHF. The CDR3 nucleotides read TGTGCCAGCAGTCGGGACAGGATTAGCAATCAGCCCCAGCATTTT. The V and J genes are TRBV6-5 and TRBJ1-5, with 8 bases fitting TRBD1. With V trimmed by 5 bases and J by 0 bases, 3 bases remained unmatched. CDR1 and CDR2 (germline): MNHEY, SVGAGI. This CDR3 region has 15 residues.

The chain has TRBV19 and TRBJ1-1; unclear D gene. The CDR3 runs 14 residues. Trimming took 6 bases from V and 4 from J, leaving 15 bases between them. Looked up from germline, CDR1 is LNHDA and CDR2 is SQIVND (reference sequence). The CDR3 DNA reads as TGTGCCAGTAGACCCGGACCGATCGCCACTGAAGCTTTCTTT. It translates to CASRPGPIATEAFF. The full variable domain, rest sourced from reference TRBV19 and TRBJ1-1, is DGGITQSPKYLFRKEGQNVTLSCEQNLNHDAMYWYRQDPGQGLRLIYYSQIVNDFQKGDIAEGYSVSREKKESFPLTVTSAQKNPTAFYLCASRPGPIATEAFFGQGTRLTVV.

CDR3 in amino acids: CASSPSGTSGSTGELFF. In nucleotides, the CDR3 is TGTGCCAGCAGCCCGTCCGGGACTAGCGGGAGCACCGGGGAGCTGTTTTTT. The chain recombines TRBV13 with TRBJ2-2, with 14 bases aligning to TRBD2. Per the germline V gene, CDR1 is PRHDT and CDR2 is FYEKMQ (reference sequence). V gave up 5 bases and J gave up 4 bases; unmatched junction bases: 6. The CDR3 runs 17 residues.

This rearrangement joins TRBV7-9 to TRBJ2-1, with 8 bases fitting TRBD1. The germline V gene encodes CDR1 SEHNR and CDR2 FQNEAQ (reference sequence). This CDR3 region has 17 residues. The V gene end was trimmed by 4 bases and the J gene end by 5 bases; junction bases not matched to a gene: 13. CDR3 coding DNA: TGTGCCAGCAGCTGGTTAGGTAACAGGGGGAAGGACAATGAGCAGTTCTTC. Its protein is CASSWLGNRGKDNEQFF.

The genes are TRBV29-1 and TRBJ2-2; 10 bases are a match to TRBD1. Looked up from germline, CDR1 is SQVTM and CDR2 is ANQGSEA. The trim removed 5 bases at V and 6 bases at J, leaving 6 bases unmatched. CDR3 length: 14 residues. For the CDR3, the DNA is TGCAGCGTTTACTTTGGACAGGGGGCCGGGGAGCTGTTTTTT. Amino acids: CSVYFGQGAGELFF.

CDR3 sequence reads: CASSLTYSETQYF. For the CDR3, the DNA is TGTGCCAGCAGCTTAACGTATTCGGAGACCCAGTACTTC. The chain has TRBV7-3 and TRBJ2-5; no definite D call. The germline V and J ends were trimmed by 0 bases and 5 bases, with 7 bases remaining between them. Germline lookup yields CDR1 SGHTA and CDR2 FQGTGA. The CDR3 has 13 residues.

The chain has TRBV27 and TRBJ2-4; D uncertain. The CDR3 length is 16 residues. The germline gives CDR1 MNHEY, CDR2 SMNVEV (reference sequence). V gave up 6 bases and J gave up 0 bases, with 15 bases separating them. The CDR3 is CASSLDRIIAKNIQYF. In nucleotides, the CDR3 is TGTGCCAGCAGCCTTGATAGGATCATAGCCAAAAACATTCAGTACTTC.

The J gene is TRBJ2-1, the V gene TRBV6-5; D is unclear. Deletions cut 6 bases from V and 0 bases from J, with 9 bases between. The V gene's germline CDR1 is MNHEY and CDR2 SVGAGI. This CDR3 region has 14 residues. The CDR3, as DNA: TGTGCCAGCAGGGCACCGAGCTCCTACAATGAGCAGTTCTTC. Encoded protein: CASRAPSSYNEQFF.

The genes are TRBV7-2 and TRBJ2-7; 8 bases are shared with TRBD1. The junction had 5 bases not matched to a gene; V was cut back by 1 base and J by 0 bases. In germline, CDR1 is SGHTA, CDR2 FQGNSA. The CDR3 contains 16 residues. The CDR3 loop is CASSLVWTGSSYEQYF. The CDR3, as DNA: TGTGCCAGCAGCTTAGTATGGACAGGGAGCTCCTACGAGCAGTACTTC.

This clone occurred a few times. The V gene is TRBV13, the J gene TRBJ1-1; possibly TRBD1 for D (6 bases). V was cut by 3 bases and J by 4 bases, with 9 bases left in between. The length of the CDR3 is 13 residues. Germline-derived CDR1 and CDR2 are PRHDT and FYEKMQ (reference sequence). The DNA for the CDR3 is TGTGCCAGCAGCTTCGGGGGGCTCACTGAAGCTTTCTTT. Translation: CASSFGGLTEAFF.

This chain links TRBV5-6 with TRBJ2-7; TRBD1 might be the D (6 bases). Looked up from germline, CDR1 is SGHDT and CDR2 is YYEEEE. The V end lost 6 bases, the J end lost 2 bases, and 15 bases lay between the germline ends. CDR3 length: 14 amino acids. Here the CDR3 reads CASTAVGGTYEQYF. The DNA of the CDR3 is TGTGCCAGCACCGCCGTAGGGGGTACCTACGAGCAGTACTTC.

CDR3 region: CASSPEGTEAFF. The CDR3 DNA reads TGTGCCAGCTCACCGGAGGGCACTGAAGCTTTCTTT. The chain carries TRBV18 and TRBJ1-1, with D unclear. The CDR3 contains 12 residues. The germline gives CDR1 KGHSH, CDR2 LQKENI. V lost 3 bases to trimming and J lost 4 bases, with 6 bases between them.

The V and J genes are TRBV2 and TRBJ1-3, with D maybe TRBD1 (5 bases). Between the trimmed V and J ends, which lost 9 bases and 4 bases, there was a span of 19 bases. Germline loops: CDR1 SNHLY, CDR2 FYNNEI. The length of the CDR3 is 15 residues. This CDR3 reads CARSGTFYSGNTIYF. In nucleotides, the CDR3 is TGTGCCAGGTCCGGGACTTTTTATTCCGGAAACACCATATATTTT. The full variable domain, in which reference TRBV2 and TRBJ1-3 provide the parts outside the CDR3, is EPEVTQTPSHQVTQMGQEVILRCVPISNHLYFYWYRQILGQKVEFLVSFYNNEISEKSEIFDDQFSVERPDGSNFTLKIRSTKLEDSAMYFCARSGTFYSGNTIYFGEGSWLTVV.

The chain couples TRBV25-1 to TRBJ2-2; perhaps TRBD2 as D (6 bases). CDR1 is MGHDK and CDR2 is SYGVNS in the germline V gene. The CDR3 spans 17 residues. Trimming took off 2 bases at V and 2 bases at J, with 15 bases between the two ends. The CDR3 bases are TGTGCCAGCAGTGAACTAGGAGGGGTAGGCAACACCGGGGAGCTGTTTTTT. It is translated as CASSELGGVGNTGELFF.

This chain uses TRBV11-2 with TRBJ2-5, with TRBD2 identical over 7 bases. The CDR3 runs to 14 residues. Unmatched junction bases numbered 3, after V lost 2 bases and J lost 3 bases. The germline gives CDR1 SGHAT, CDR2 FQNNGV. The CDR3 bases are TGTGCCAGCAGCTTACTCGCGGGGGAAGAGACCCAGTACTTC. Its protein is CASSLLAGEETQYF.

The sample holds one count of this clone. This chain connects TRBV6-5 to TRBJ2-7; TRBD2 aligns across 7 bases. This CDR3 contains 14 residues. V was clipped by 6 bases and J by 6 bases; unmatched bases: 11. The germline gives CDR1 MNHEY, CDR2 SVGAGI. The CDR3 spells CASRSGLAATEQYF. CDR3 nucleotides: TGTGCCAGCAGATCCGGGCTAGCGGCTACCGAGCAGTACTTC.